This T cell receptor beta chain was found in a study of T cells in Graves' hyperthyroidism and ophthalmopathy. V trimming: 0 bases; J trimming: 9 bases; junction bases outside the gene matches: 12. CDR3 size: 17 residues. Germline lookup yields CDR1 DFQATT and CDR2 SNEGSKA (reference sequence). Absence of ophthalmopathy progression within 18 months defined stable Graves' hyperthyroidism. Not enrolled were patients with uncontrolled infection, other autoimmune disease, pregnancy or lactation. On this clonotype itself: The target antigen is unknown.

General study results and limits: Researchers report that a 13 V-J model separated ophthalmopathy from stable hyperthyroidism. Most thyroid clonotypes that were expanded above 0.001 also turned up in blood.

TCR beta CDR3 region amplification was performed from RNA transcripts. Initially, a first-round RT-PCR of the TCR CDR3 employed the HTBI primer set. MiXCR, applied by TCRdb to the multiplex PCR reads, yields one record per CDR3 protein. The sample records about 400,000 distinct CDR3 sequences, roughly 13% being singletons. The receptor's source is a woman under 30 with Graves' hyperthyroidism. The chain carries TRBV20-1 and TRBJ2-1; 12 nucleotides match TRBD2. The material sequenced was blood. Written as DNA, the CDR3 is TGCAGTGCTAGAGATATGCTAGCGGGAGGGTTAGGGTTTGAGCAGTTCTTC. Protein product: CSARDMLAGGLGFEQFF.